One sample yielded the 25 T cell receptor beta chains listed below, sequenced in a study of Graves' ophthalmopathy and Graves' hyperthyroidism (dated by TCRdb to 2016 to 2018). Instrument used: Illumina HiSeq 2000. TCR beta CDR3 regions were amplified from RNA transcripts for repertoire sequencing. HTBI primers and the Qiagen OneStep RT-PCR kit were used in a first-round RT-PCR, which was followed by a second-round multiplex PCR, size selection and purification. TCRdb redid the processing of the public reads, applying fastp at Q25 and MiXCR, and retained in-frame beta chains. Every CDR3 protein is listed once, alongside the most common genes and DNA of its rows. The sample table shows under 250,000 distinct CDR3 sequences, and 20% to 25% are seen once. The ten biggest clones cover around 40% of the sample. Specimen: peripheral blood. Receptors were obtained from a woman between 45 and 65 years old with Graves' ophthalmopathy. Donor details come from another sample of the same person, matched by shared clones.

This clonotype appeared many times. The chain's CDR3 is CAISETATNTGELFF. CDR3 sequence (DNA): TGTGCCATCAGTGAAACAGCCACGAACACCGGGGAGCTGTTTTTT. This rearrangement joins TRBV10-3 to TRBJ2-2; D not certain. Between the trimmed V and J ends, which lost 3 bases and 0 bases, there was a span of 8 bases. Looked up from germline, CDR1 is ENHRY and CDR2 is SYGVKD. This CDR3 is 15 amino acids long.

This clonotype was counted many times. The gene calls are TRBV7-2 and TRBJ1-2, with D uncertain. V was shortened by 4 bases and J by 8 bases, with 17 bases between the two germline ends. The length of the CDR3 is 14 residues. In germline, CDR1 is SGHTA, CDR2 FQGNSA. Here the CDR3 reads CASSSQTYIGGYTF. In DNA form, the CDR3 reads TGTGCCAGCAGCTCTCAAACCTATATAGGAGGCTACACCTTC.

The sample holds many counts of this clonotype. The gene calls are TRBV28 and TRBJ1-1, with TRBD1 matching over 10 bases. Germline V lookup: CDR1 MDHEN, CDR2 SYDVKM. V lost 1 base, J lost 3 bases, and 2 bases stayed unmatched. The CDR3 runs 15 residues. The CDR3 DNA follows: TGTGCCAGCAGTTTATCGACAGGGGGCCACACTGAAGCTTTCTTT. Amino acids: CASSLSTGGHTEAFF.

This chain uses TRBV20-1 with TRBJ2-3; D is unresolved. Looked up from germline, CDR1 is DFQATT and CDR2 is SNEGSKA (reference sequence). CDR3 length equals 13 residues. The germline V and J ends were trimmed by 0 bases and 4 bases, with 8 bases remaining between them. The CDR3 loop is CSARDAISDTQYF. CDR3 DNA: TGCAGTGCTAGAGATGCGATCTCAGATACGCAGTATTTT.

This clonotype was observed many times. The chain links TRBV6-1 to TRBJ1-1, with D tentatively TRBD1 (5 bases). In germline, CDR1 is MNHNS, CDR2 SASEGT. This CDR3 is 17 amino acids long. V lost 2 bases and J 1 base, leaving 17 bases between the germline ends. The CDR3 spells CASSETGWGVGNTEAFF. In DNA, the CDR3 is TGTGCCAGCAGTGAAACGGGGTGGGGGGTAGGGAACACTGAAGCTTTCTTT.

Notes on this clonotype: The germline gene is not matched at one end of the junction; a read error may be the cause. DNA for the CDR3: TGCGCCAGCAGGAACAGGGCTGTGAACACTGAAGCTTTCTTT. Encoded protein: CASRNRAVNTEAFF. The chain employs TRBV6-1 and TRBJ1-1; D perhaps matches TRBD1 (6 bases). The CDR3 consists of 14 residues. Germline loops: CDR1 MNHNS, CDR2 SASEGT.

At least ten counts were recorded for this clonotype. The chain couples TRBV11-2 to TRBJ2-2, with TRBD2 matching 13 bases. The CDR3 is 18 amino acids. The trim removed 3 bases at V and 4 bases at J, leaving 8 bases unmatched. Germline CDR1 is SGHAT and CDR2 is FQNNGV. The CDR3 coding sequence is TGTGCCAGCAGCTTGACACCCGGGACTAGCGGGGCCACCGGGGAGCTGTTTTTT. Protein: CASSLTPGTSGATGELFF. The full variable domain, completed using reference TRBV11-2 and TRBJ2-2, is EAGVAQSPRYKIIEKRQSVAFWCNPISGHATLYWYQQILGQGPKLLIQFQNNGVVDDSQLPKDRFSAERLKGVDSTLKIQPAKLEDSAVYLCASSLTPGTSGATGELFFGEGSRLTVL.

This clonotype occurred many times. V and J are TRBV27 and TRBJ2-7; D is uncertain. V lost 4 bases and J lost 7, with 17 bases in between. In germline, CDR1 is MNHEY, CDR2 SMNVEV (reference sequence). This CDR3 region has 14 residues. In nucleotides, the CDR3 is TGTGCCAGCAGTTCCCCCCAGAGGAGTTGGGAGCAGTACTTC. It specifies CASSSPQRSWEQYF.

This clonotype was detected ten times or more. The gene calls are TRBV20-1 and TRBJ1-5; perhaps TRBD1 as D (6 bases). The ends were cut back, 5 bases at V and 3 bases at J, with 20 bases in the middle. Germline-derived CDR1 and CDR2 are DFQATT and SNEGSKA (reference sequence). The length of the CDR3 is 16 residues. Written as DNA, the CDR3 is TGCAGTGCTGAGGGAGGACAGAGAAACCTCAATCAGCCCCAGCATTTT. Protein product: CSAEGGQRNLNQPQHF.

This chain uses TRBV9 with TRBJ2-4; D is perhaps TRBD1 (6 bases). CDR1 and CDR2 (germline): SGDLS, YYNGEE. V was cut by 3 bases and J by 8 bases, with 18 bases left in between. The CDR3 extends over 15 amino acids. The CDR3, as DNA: TGTGCCAGCAGCGAAGCTGGGGGCGGTGGGGACATTCAGTACTTC. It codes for CASSEAGGGGDIQYF.

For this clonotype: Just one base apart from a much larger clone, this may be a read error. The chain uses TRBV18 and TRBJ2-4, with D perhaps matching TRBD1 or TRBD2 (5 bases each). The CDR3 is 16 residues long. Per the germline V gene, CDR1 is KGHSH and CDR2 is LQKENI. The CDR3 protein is CASSPRGERAKNIQCF. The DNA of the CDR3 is TGTGCCAGCTCACCACGAGGGGAGAGGGCCAAAAACATTCAGTGCTTC. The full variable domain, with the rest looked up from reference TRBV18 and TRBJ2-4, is NAGVMQNPRHLVRRRGQEARLRCSPMKGHSHVYWYRQLPEEGLKFMVYLQKENIIDESGMPKERFSAEFPKEGPSILRIQQVVRGDSAAYFCASSPRGERAKNIQCFGAGTRLSVL.

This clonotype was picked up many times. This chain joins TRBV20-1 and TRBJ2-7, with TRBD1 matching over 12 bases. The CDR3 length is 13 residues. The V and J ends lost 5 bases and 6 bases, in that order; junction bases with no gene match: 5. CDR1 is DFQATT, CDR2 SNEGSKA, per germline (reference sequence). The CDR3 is CSAYRDRGLEQYF. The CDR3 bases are TGCAGTGCTTACCGGGACAGGGGGCTCGAGCAGTACTTC.

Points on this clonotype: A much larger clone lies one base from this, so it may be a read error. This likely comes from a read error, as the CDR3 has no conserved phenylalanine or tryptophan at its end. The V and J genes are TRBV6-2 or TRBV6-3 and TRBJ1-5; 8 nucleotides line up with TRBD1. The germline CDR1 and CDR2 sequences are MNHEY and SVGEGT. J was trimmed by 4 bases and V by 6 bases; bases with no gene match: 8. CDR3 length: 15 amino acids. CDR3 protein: CASRIDRGANQPQHI. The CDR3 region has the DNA TGTGCCAGCAGAATCGACAGGGGTGCTAATCAGCCCCAGCATATT.

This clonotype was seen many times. CDR3 nucleotide sequence: TGTGCCAGTGGACTAGCGGGAGGCAGGAAGACCCAGTACTTC. Translated: CASGLAGGRKTQYF. The chain links TRBV28 to TRBJ2-5; 14 bases are a match to TRBD2. After removal of 9 bases from V and 6 bases from J, the junction contained 6 bases not matched to a gene. This CDR3 has 14 residues. Germline loops: CDR1 MDHEN, CDR2 SYDVKM.

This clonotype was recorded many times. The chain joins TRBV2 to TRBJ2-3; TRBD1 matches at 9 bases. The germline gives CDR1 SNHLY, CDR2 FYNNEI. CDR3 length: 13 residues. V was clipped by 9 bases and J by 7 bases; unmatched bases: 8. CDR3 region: CARTGTGLNTQYF. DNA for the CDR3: TGTGCCAGAACCGGGACAGGGTTGAATACGCAGTATTTT.

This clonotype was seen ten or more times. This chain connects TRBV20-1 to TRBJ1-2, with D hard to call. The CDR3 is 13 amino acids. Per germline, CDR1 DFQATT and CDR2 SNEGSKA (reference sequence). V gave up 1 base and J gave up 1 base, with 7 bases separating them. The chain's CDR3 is CSARGRNNYGYTF. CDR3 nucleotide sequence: TGCAGTGCTAGAGGACGGAATAACTATGGCTACACCTTC.

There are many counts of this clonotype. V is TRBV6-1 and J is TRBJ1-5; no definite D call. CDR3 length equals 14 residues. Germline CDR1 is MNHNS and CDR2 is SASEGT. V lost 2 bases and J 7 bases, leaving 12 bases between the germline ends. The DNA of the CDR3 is TGTGCCAGCAGTGAAAGCTGGGTTTTACAGCCCCAGCATTTT. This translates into CASSESWVLQPQHF.

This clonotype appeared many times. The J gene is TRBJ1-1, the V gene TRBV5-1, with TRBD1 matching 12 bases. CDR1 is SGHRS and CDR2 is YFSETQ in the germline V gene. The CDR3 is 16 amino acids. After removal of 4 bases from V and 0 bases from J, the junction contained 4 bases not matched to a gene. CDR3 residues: CASSLGQGALNTEAFF. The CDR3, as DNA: TGCGCCAGCAGCCTGGGACAGGGGGCCTTGAACACTGAAGCTTTCTTT. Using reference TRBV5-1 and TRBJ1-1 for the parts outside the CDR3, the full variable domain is KAGVTQTPRYLIKTRGQQVTLSCSPISGHRSVSWYQQTPGQGLQFLFEYFSETQRNKGNFPGRFSGRQFSNSRSEMNVSTLELGDSALYLCASSLGQGALNTEAFFGQGTRLTVV.

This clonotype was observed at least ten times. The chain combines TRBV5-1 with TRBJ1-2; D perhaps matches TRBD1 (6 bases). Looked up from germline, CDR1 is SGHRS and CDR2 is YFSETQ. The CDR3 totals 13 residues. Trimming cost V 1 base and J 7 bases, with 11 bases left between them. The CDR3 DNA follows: TGCGCCAGCAGCTTGACTGGGGGGGCTGGCTACACCTTC. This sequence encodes CASSLTGGAGYTF.

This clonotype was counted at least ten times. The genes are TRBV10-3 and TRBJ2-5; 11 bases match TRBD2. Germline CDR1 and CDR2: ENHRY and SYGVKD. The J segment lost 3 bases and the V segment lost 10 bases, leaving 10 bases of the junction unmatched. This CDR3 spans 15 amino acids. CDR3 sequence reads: CATKAGGLAEETQYF. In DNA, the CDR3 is TGTGCCACCAAGGCTGGGGGACTAGCGGAAGAGACCCAGTACTTC.

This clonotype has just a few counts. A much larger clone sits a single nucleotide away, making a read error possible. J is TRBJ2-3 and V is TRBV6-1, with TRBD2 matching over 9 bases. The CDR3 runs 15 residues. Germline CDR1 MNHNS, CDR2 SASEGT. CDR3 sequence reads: CASSELAGSGDTLYF. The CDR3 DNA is TGTGCCAGCAGTGAACTAGCGGGGAGCGGGGATACGCTGTATTTT.

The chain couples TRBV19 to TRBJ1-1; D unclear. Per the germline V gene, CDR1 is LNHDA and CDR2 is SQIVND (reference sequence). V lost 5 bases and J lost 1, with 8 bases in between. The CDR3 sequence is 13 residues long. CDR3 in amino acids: CASSVGANTEAFF. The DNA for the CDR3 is TGTGCCAGTAGTGTCGGAGCGAACACTGAAGCTTTCTTT.

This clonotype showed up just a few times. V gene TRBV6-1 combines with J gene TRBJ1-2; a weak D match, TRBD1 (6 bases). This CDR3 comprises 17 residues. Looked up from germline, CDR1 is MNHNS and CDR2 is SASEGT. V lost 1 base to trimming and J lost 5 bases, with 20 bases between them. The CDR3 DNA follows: TGTGCCAGCAGTGAAGGGGTTAGCGTCGGGGGCACATATGGCTACACCTTC. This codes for CASSEGVSVGGTYGYTF.

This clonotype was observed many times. The DNA of the CDR3 is TGTGCCTGGATCGGACAGTTGAACACTGAAGCTTTCTTT. Its translation is CAWIGQLNTEAFF. The chain links TRBV30 to TRBJ1-1, with D maybe TRBD1 (6 bases). The CDR3 totals 13 residues. V was clipped by 4 bases and J by 0 bases, with 9 bases between them. CDR1 is GTSNPN, CDR2 SVGIG, per germline (reference sequence).

The DNA for the CDR3 is TGTGCCAGCAGTACCCCCTTGGGGGCCGAAAGAATGGGCACTGAAGCTTTCTTT. Encoded protein: CASSTPLGAERMGTEAFF. The chain has TRBV28 and TRBJ1-1, with a possible D match to TRBD1 (6 bases). Trimming shortened V by 5 bases and J by 4 bases, and 26 bases separated the two germline ends. This CDR3 has 18 residues. Germline CDR1 MDHEN, CDR2 SYDVKM.